What follows are 17 T cell receptor beta chains derived from one specimen sequenced in a study of HIV-infected patients and healthy controls. Roughly three months, about 14 weeks, into antiretroviral therapy, follow-up blood was collected. Whole blood was used without fractionation, so all unsorted peripheral T cells were included. 450 to 600 ng RNA was reverse transcribed with alpha and beta constant-region primers. Alpha and beta chain libraries were made separately by chain-specific third strand synthesis with multiplexing indices. TCRdb ran MiXCR on the 5' RACE reads and lists one entry per CDR3 protein. The sample records over 3,500 distinct CDR3 sequences, around a quarter being singletons. Sequencing was performed on blood, taken during antiretroviral therapy. These receptors all stem from an adult with HIV infection.

This clonotype has more than one count but fewer than ten. The chain carries TRBV18 and TRBJ1-5, with TRBD1 matching over 7 bases. CDR3 length: 13 residues. Germline V gives CDR1 KGHSH, CDR2 LQKENI. The V segment lost 5 bases and the J segment 5 bases; nucleotides outside the gene matches: 3. The CDR3 protein is CASSSQGDQPQHF. CDR3 bases: TGTGCCAGCTCATCTCAGGGGGATCAGCCCCAGCATTTT.

The chain links TRBV5-1 to TRBJ1-1, with D possibly matching TRBD1 (6 bases). V lost 5 bases, J lost 1 base, and 12 bases lay in between. Germline V gene lookup returns CDR1 SGHRS and CDR2 YFSETQ. This CDR3 has 14 residues. The CDR3 sequence is CASRPTGSNTEAFF. Written as DNA, the CDR3 is TGCGCCAGCAGGCCGACAGGCTCGAACACTGAAGCTTTCTTT.

As for this clonotype: A read error is possible here, since a much larger clone lies one base away. The chain is built from TRBV5-1 and TRBJ2-7, with 8 bases lining up with TRBD1. This CDR3 spans 14 amino acids. CDR1 and CDR2 (germline): SGHRS, YFSETQ. CDR3 nucleotides: TGCTCCAGCAGCCCCGGGACAGGAACCTACGAGCAGTACTTC. It is translated as CSSSPGTGTYEQYF.

V usage is TRBV6-2 or TRBV6-3 and J usage is TRBJ2-6; the D gene is possibly TRBD1 (6 bases). Germline V CDR1 and CDR2: MNHEY, SVGEGT. The V end was cut by 10 bases, the J end by 5 bases, with 15 bases between. The CDR3 consists of 14 residues. In DNA, the CDR3 is TGTGCCATACAAAAGGGGGTGAGGGCCAACGTCCTGACTTTC. Translated: CAIQKGVRANVLTF.

This clonotype rates as medium-sized. CDR3 loop: CASRRGQGGTEAFF. The DNA for the CDR3 is TGTGCCAGCAGACGGGGACAGGGGGGCACTGAAGCTTTCTTT. The V gene is TRBV2, the J gene TRBJ1-1; 11 bases fit TRBD1. The CDR3 covers 14 residues. Trimming at V came to 6 bases and at J to 4 bases, leaving 4 bases not matched to a gene. Looked up from germline, CDR1 is SNHLY and CDR2 is FYNNEI. Full variable domain (missing parts from reference TRBV2 and TRBJ1-1): EPEVTQTPSHQVTQMGQEVILRCVPISNHLYFYWYRQILGQKVEFLVSFYNNEISEKSEIFDDQFSVERPDGSNFTLKIRSTKLEDSAMYFCASRRGQGGTEAFFGQGTRLTVV.

This clonotype was seen repeatedly, ten times or more. The CDR3 region is CASSLALGTGYSYEQYF. The CDR3 bases are TGTGCCAGCAGTTTAGCATTGGGGACAGGATATTCCTACGAGCAGTACTTC. V is TRBV12-3 or TRBV12-4 and J is TRBJ2-7, with 8 bases matching TRBD1. Trimming took 0 bases from V and 1 from J; bases not matched to a gene: 8. CDR3 length: 17 residues.

Within the sample, this clonotype is medium-sized. This chain uses TRBV5-1 with TRBJ1-2, with D possibly TRBD1 on 6 matching bases. CDR3 length: 16 amino acids. Germline-derived CDR1 and CDR2 are SGHRS and YFSETQ. Deletions cut 7 bases from V and 4 bases from J, with 23 bases between. The CDR3: CASGMDRRQSVYGYTF. CDR3 nucleotides: TGCGCCAGCGGAATGGACAGAAGGCAATCTGTCTATGGCTACACCTTC.

Sample share makes this clonotype medium-sized. In DNA, the CDR3 is TGTGCCAGCAGCTTCGGGAGGGTAAACACTGAAGCTTTCTTT. Protein: CASSFGRVNTEAFF. This chain uses TRBV27 with TRBJ1-1; D remains ambiguous. The length of the CDR3 is 14 residues. Per germline, CDR1 MNHEY and CDR2 SMNVEV (reference sequence). Deletions cut 6 bases from V and 2 bases from J, with 13 bases between.

By frequency in the sample, this clonotype is medium-sized. The V and J genes are TRBV7-6 and TRBJ1-1; a weak D match, TRBD1 (6 bases). The CDR3 length is 19 residues. The V gene's germline CDR1 is SGHVS and CDR2 FNYEAQ. V gave up 0 bases and J gave up 6 bases, with 26 bases separating them. CDR3 in DNA: TGTGCCAGCAGCTTAGCGAGGGGTTTGGGTTTACAGGGTGGCTCTGAAGCTTTCTTT. Encoded protein: CASSLARGLGLQGGSEAFF. Together with reference TRBV7-6 and TRBJ1-1, the CDR3 gives the full variable domain: GAGVSQSPRYKVTKRGQDVALRCDPISGHVSLYWYRQALGQGPEFLTYFNYEAQQDKSGLPNDRFSAERPEGSISTLTIQRTEQRDSAMYRCASSLARGLGLQGGSEAFFGQGTRLTVV.

Sample share makes this clonotype medium-sized. The chain uses TRBV15 and TRBJ1-5; D is undetermined. CDR1 and CDR2 (germline): LNHNV, YYDKDF (reference sequence). The CDR3 has 15 amino acids. The ends were cut back, 1 base at V and 5 bases at J, with 12 bases in the middle. CDR3 nucleotides: TGTGCCACCAGCAGAGCTCCCCAGGCTGATCAGCCCCAGCATTTT. It encodes CATSRAPQADQPQHF.

This clonotype is medium-sized within its sample. CDR3 DNA: TGTGCCAGCTCGGGACAGCTTAATCAGCCCCAGCATTTT. It is translated as CASSGQLNQPQHF. This sequence joins TRBV18 and TRBJ1-5; 7 positions agree with TRBD1. Germline V gene lookup returns CDR1 KGHSH and CDR2 LQKENI. The V gene end was trimmed by 6 bases and the J gene end by 4 bases; junction bases not matched to a gene: 3. The CDR3 covers 13 residues.

V is TRBV20-1 and J is TRBJ1-1, with D perhaps TRBD1 (5 bases). Germline values: CDR1 DFQATT, CDR2 SNEGSKA (reference sequence). The V gene lost 5 bases and the J gene lost 4 bases, with 14 bases spanning the gap. The CDR3 sequence is 13 residues long. This CDR3 reads CSAYHGGGTEAFF. In DNA form, the CDR3 reads TGCAGTGCTTACCACGGGGGGGGCACTGAAGCTTTCTTT.

This clonotype was detected only a few times. The chain employs TRBV6-1 and TRBJ1-6; D ambiguous. Germline V gene lookup returns CDR1 MNHNS and CDR2 SASEGT. This CDR3 region has 11 residues. V lost 2 bases to trimming and J lost 9 bases, with 2 bases between them. For the CDR3, the DNA is TGTGCCAGCAGTGAACTTTCACCCCTCCACTTT. It encodes CASSELSPLHF.

Within the sample, this clonotype is medium-sized (0.01 to 0.1%). This rearrangement joins TRBV12-3 or TRBV12-4 to TRBJ2-7; 8 bases fit TRBD1. The trim removed 3 bases at V and 2 bases at J, leaving 6 bases unmatched. The CDR3 is made up of 15 amino acids. DNA of the CDR3: TGTGCCAGCAGTTTTCTAGGACAGGGCCCCTACGAGCAGTACTTC. As protein: CASSFLGQGPYEQYF.

This clonotype is medium-sized (0.01 to 0.1%) within its sample. The V call is TRBV3-1, the J call TRBJ2-4, with 8 bases that match TRBD1. Germline CDR1 and CDR2: LGHDT and YNNKEL (reference sequence). There are 14 residues in the CDR3. J was trimmed by 6 bases and V by 0 bases; bases with no gene match: 1. DNA of the CDR3: TGTGCCAGCAGCCAAGATACAGGGGGAAACATTCAGTACTTC. The encoded protein is CASSQDTGGNIQYF.

Comments on this clonotype: The germline gene is not matched at one end of the junction; a read error may be the cause. V is TRBV7-9 and J is TRBJ2-7; D unclear. This CDR3 region has 13 residues. CDR1 and CDR2 (germline): SEHNR, FQNEAQ (reference sequence). This CDR3 is CASSLDQLPEKYF. Here the CDR3 DNA reads TGTGCCAGCAGCTTAGACCAACTCCCCGAGAAGTACTTC.

This clonotype is medium-sized within its sample. The rearrangement joins TRBV5-6 to TRBJ2-5; perhaps TRBD1 as D (5 bases). Trimming cost V 1 base and J 6 bases, with 13 bases left between them. Germline assignment: CDR1 SGHDT and CDR2 YYEEEE. CDR3 length: 14 amino acids. In DNA form, the CDR3 reads TGTGCCAGCAGCTTGTCGGCAGGGCGGAAGACCCAGTACTTC. Amino acids: CASSLSAGRKTQYF.